This record covers a single T cell receptor (beta chain). TCRdb's copy holds only in-frame clones and misses some; the assay was immunoSEQ multiplex PCR. The repertoire holds about 140,000 clones, with more than 85% as singletons. This sample is drawn from a study of OX40 agonist ivuxolimab in advanced cancers. Trimming removed 5 bases from V and 2 bases from J; junction bases left unmatched: 4. Germline V CDR1 and CDR2: PRHDT, FYEKMQ (reference sequence). This CDR3 contains 15 residues. Prior autoimmune disease or systemic immunosuppression barred patients. This TCR was sampled from an adult with an advanced solid tumor such as melanoma, head and neck, liver or kidney cancer. This material consisted of CD4+ or CD8+ T cells sorted from blood, taken in a trial of the OX40 agonist ivuxolimab. V gene TRBV13 combines with J gene TRBJ2-7, with 12 bases matching TRBD2. The CDR3 reads CASSPRLAGAYEQYF. In DNA, the CDR3 is TGTGCCAGCAGCCCCAGACTAGCGGGAGCCTACGAGCAGTACTTC.